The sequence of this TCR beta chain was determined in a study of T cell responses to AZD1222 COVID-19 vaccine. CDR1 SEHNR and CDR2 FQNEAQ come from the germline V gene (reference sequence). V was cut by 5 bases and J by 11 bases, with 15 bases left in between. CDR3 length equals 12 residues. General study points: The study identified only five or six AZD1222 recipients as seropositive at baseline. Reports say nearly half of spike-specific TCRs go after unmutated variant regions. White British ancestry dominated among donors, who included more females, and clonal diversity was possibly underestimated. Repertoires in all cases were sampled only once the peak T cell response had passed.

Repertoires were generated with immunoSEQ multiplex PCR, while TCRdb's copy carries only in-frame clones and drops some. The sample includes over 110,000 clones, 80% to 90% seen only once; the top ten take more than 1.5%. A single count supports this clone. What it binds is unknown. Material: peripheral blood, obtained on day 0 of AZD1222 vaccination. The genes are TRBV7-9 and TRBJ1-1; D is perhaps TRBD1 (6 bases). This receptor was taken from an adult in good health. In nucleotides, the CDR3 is TGTGCCAGCAGCGAGTCAGGGGTCCGGGCTTTCTTT. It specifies CASSESGVRAFF.